The subject of this entry is one TCR beta chain. Trimming left V 3 bases short and J 14 bases short, with 14 bases between. Germline V gene sequence: CDR1 DFQATT, CDR2 SNEGSKA (reference sequence). CDR3 size: 11 residues. This entry comes from a study of control samples from healthy donors and cancer patients. Assay used: immunoSEQ multiplex PCR; TCRdb lists only in-frame clones, some missing. The sample shows about 86,000 clones, 85% to 90% of them seen only once. The V call is TRBV20-1, the J call TRBJ2-1; TRBD2 might be the D (5 bases). This receptor was identified in a woman in her forties or fifties with colorectal cancer. Sequencing used PBMCs. For the CDR3, the DNA is TGCAGTGCTAGTCCGCGGCGGGTCGAGTTCTTC. This encodes CSASPRRVEFF.